Below are 17 T cell receptor beta chains sequenced from a single sample in a study of blood T cell repertoires in COVID-19. The repertoire was sequenced with immunoSEQ multiplex PCR; TCRdb's copy has only in-frame clones and lacks some. The sample holds roughly 200,000 clones, around 76% seen once. The sequencing sample was made of peripheral blood. These receptors were collected from a woman aged 60 to 75 with COVID-19, enrolled during active disease.

The chain carries TRBV6-4 and TRBJ2-1, with 12 nucleotides matching TRBD2. Germline CDR1 reads MRHNA; CDR2 reads SNTAGT. The CDR3 covers 16 residues. The J segment lost 0 bases and the V segment lost 6 bases, leaving 3 bases of the junction unmatched. The CDR3 DNA reads TGTGCCAGCAGAGAACTAGCGGGGGGCTCCTACAATGAGCAGTTCTTC. This translates into CASRELAGGSYNEQFF.

This chain joins TRBV28 and TRBJ1-5; a weak D match, TRBD1 (5 bases). This CDR3 contains 16 residues. Germline values: CDR1 MDHEN, CDR2 SYDVKM. The V and J ends lost 6 bases and 0 bases respectively, with 15 bases between them. DNA of the CDR3: TGTGCCAGCAGACCGACGACAGCTTATAGCAATCAGCCCCAGCATTTT. It translates to CASRPTTAYSNQPQHF.

The chain combines TRBV5-1 with TRBJ1-1, with D perhaps matching TRBD1 (5 bases). The CDR3 contains 15 residues. Germline values: CDR1 SGHRS, CDR2 YFSETQ. Trimming took 0 bases from V and 1 from J, leaving 10 bases between them. The CDR3 loop reads CASSLVGGWNTEAFF. As DNA, the CDR3 is TGCGCCAGCAGCTTGGTCGGGGGGTGGAACACTGAAGCTTTCTTT. The variable domain in full, completed from reference TRBV5-1 and TRBJ1-1, reads KAGVTQTPRYLIKTRGQQVTLSCSPISGHRSVSWYQQTPGQGLQFLFEYFSETQRNKGNFPGRFSGRQFSNSRSEMNVSTLELGDSALYLCASSLVGGWNTEAFFGQGTRLTVV.

The chain uses TRBV6-2 or TRBV6-3 and TRBJ2-5, with TRBD1 as a possible D gene (6 bases). Trimming pared 4 bases from V and 7 bases from J, leaving 19 bases between. The CDR3 extends over 15 amino acids. The germline CDR1 and CDR2 sequences are MNHEY and SVGEGT. The CDR3 loop is CASSSRTVVTRTQYF. The CDR3 nucleotides are TGTGCCAGCAGTTCCCGGACAGTGGTTACAAGGACCCAGTACTTC.

CDR3 DNA sequence: TGTGCCACCTCAGACAGCCGAAGTGAAAAACTGTTTTTT. It codes for CATSDSRSEKLFF. The chain joins TRBV12-3 or TRBV12-4 to TRBJ1-4; TRBD1 is a possible D gene (5 bases). V was trimmed by 10 bases and J by 7 bases, leaving 16 bases between them. The CDR3 loop spans 13 amino acids.

V usage is TRBV9 and J usage is TRBJ1-2; possible D gene TRBD1, 6 bases. The germline V gene encodes CDR1 SGDLS and CDR2 YYNGEE. The CDR3 is 14 amino acids. With 4 bases removed from V and 6 bases from J, the gap between germline ends came to 16 bases. CDR3 region: CASSPATGMNGYTF. The CDR3, as DNA: TGTGCCAGCAGCCCGGCTACAGGGATGAATGGCTACACCTTC.

The chain employs TRBV29-1 and TRBJ2-1, with D uncertain. The length of the CDR3 is 13 residues. Germline CDR1 is SQVTM and CDR2 is ANQGSEA. The germline V and J ends were trimmed by 4 bases and 0 bases, with 7 bases remaining between them. The CDR3 region is CSVAPDSYNEQFF. CDR3 DNA: TGCAGCGTTGCGCCAGACTCCTACAATGAGCAGTTCTTC.

This clone was counted a few times. J is TRBJ2-1 and V is TRBV6-5, with a weak D call TRBD2 (6 bases). The germline V gene has CDR1 MNHEY and CDR2 SVGAGI. Trimming cost V 8 bases and J 5 bases, with 19 bases left between them. The CDR3 length is 15 residues. The CDR3 loop is CASRAGSKADNEQFF. The CDR3 DNA follows: TGTGCCAGCCGGGCGGGGTCTAAGGCGGACAATGAGCAGTTCTTC.

This chain connects TRBV15 to TRBJ2-6, with no clear D. In germline, CDR1 is LNHNV, CDR2 YYDKDF (reference sequence). The CDR3 runs 15 residues. Trimming removed 3 bases from V and 0 bases from J, with 6 bases in between. CDR3 sequence: CATSREISGANVLTF. Here the CDR3 DNA reads TGTGCCACCAGCAGGGAGATCTCTGGGGCCAACGTCCTGACTTTC. Complete variable domain (other parts from reference TRBV15 and TRBJ2-6): DAMVIQNPRYQVTQFGKPVTLSCSQTLNHNVMYWYQQKSSQAPKLLFHYYDKDFNNEADTPDNFQSRRPNTSFCFLDIRSPGLGDTAMYLCATSREISGANVLTFGAGSRLTVL.

The chain links TRBV30 to TRBJ2-7, with 7 bases aligning to TRBD1. The ends lost 2 bases at V and 4 bases at J; junction bases unmatched: 5. From germline, CDR1 is GTSNPN and CDR2 SVGIG (reference sequence). The CDR3 is 13 amino acids. The CDR3 region has the DNA TGTGCCTGGAGTTTGGGACAGCTATACGAGCAGTACTTC. Protein: CAWSLGQLYEQYF.

The genes are TRBV29-1 and TRBJ1-2; 10 bases are a match to TRBD1. CDR3 size: 12 residues. V lost 6 bases to trimming and J lost 4 bases; unmatched junction nucleotides: 2. Per germline, CDR1 SQVTM and CDR2 ANQGSEA. The DNA for the CDR3 is TGCAGCGTAGGGGACAGGGGCTATGGCTACACCTTC. This sequence encodes CSVGDRGYGYTF.

This clone was seen only once. The J gene is TRBJ1-3, the V gene TRBV7-9; the D is unclear. This CDR3 has 15 residues. Trimming removed 1 base at V and 0 bases at J, with 7 bases between. Per germline, CDR1 SEHNR and CDR2 FQNEAQ (reference sequence). This chain's CDR3 is CASSLGGFSGNTIYF. The CDR3 DNA follows: TGTGCCAGCAGCTTAGGCGGGTTCTCTGGAAACACCATATATTTT.

The table lists this clone with a few counts. This CDR3 is also generated by other DNA sequences in the sample. This sequence joins TRBV6-1 and TRBJ2-6; D might be TRBD1 (6 bases). Trimming removed 1 base from V and 2 bases from J, with 6 bases in between. There are 15 residues in the CDR3. Germline V lookup: CDR1 MNHNS, CDR2 SASEGT. Here the CDR3 reads CASSEEGAGANVLTF. The CDR3, as DNA: TGTGCCAGCAGTGAAGAGGGGGCTGGGGCCAACGTCCTGACTTTC.

The rearrangement links TRBV7-8 to TRBJ1-1; D is unresolved. Germline CDR1 SGHVS, CDR2 FQNEAQ. The CDR3 is 15 residues long. V gave up 2 bases and J gave up 0 bases, with 10 bases separating them. The CDR3 nucleotides are TGTGCCAGCAGCTTAAGAGTCCAGGTGAACACTGAAGCTTTCTTT. The encoded protein is CASSLRVQVNTEAFF. Based on the CDR3 plus reference TRBV7-8 and TRBJ1-1, the full variable domain is GAGVSQSPRYKVAKRGQDVALRCDPISGHVSLFWYQQALGQGPEFLTYFQNEAQLDKSGLPSDRFFAERPEGSVSTLKIQRTQQEDSAVYLCASSLRVQVNTEAFFGQGTRLTVV.

The chain uses TRBV29-1 and TRBJ1-1; D is undetermined. CDR3 length equals 13 residues. Germline CDR1 reads SQVTM; CDR2 reads ANQGSEA. Trimming left V 4 bases short and J 2 bases short, with 11 bases between. This CDR3 is CSVVRVRNTEAFF. The DNA of the CDR3 is TGCAGCGTTGTACGGGTACGCAACACTGAAGCTTTCTTT.

This clone was counted many times. The chain has TRBV6-2 or TRBV6-3 and TRBJ2-5, with 8 nucleotides matching TRBD1. V trimming: 6 bases; J trimming: 7 bases; junction bases outside the gene matches: 13. The CDR3 has 15 residues. Germline CDR1 MNHEY, CDR2 SVGEGT. In DNA, the CDR3 is TGTGCCAGCAGCCAAGAGACAGGGGCCAGCGGGACCCAGTACTTC. Its translation: CASSQETGASGTQYF.

The V and J genes are TRBV5-4 and TRBJ2-3; the D gene is possibly TRBD1 (8 bases). V was shortened by 4 bases and J by 3 bases, with 15 bases between the two germline ends. Germline loops: CDR1 SGHNT, CDR2 YYREEE (reference sequence). CDR3 length: 15 residues. CDR3 DNA: TGTGCCAGCAGCGACACAGGGGGGGGAACAGATACGCAGTATTTT. Residues: CASSDTGGGTDTQYF. Full variable domain (rest looked up from reference TRBV5-4 and TRBJ2-3): ETGVTQSPTHLIKTRGQQVTLRCSSQSGHNTVSWYQQALGQGPQFIFQYYREEENGRGNFPPRFSGLQFPNYSSELNVNALELDDSALYLCASSDTGGGTDTQYFGPGTRLTVL.